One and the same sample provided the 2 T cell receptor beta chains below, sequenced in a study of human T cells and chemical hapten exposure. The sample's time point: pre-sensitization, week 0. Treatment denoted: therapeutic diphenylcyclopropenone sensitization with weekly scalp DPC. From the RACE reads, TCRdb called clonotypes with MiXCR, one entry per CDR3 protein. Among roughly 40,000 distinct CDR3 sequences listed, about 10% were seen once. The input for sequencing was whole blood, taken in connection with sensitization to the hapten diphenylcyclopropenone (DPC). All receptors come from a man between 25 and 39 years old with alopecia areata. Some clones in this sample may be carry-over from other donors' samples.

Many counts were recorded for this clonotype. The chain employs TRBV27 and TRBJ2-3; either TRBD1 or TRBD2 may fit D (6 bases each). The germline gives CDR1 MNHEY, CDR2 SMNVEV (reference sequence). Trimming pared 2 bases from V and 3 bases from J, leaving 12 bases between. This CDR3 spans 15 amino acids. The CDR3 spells CASSLGGLWTDTQYF. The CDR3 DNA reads TGTGCCAGCAGTTTAGGGGGGCTTTGGACAGATACGCAGTATTTT.

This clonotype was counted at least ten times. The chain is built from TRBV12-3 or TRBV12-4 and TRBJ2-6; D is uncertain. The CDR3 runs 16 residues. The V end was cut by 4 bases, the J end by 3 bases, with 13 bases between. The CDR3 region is CASSSTDGRGANVLTF. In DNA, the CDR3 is TGTGCCAGCAGTTCGACCGATGGCCGTGGGGCCAACGTCCTGACTTTC.